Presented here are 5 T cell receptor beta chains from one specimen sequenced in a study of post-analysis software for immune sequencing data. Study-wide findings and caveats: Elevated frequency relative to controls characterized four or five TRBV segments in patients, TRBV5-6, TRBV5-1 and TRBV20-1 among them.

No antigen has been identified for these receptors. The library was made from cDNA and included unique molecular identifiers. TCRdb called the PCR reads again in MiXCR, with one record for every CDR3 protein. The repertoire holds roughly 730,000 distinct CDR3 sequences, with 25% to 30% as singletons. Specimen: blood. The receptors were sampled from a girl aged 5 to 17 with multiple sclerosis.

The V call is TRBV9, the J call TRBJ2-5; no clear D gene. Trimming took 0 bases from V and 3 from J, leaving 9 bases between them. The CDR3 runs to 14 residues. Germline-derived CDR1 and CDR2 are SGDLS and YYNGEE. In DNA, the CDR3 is TGTGCCAGCAGCGTAGATGCCTACAAAGAGACCCAGTACTTC. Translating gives CASSVDAYKETQYF.

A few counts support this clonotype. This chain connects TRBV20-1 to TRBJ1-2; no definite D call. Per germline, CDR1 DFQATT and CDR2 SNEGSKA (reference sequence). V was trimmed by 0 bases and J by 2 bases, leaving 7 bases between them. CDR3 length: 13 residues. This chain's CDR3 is CSARDFRNYGYTF. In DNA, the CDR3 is TGCAGTGCTAGAGATTTTAGAAACTATGGCTACACCTTC.

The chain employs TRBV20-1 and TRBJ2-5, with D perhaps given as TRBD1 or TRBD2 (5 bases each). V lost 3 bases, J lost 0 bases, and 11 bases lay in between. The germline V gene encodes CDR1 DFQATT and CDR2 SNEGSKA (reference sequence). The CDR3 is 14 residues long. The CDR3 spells CSASGTRDQETQYF. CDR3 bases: TGCAGTGCTAGCGGGACGCGGGACCAAGAGACCCAGTACTTC.

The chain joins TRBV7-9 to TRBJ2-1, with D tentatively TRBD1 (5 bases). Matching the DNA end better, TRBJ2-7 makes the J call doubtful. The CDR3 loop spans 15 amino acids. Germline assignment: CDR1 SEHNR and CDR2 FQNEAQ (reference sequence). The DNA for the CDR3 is TGTGCCAGCAGCTCTCAGGGTTACTCCTACAATGAGCAGTACTTC. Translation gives CASSSQGYSYNEQYF.

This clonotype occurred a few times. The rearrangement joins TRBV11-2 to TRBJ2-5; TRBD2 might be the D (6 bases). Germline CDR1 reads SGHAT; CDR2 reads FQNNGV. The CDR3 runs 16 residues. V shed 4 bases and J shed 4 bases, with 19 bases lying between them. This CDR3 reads CASSSGYGRDAETQYF. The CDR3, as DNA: TGTGCCAGCAGCTCCGGGTACGGGAGAGATGCAGAGACCCAGTACTTC.